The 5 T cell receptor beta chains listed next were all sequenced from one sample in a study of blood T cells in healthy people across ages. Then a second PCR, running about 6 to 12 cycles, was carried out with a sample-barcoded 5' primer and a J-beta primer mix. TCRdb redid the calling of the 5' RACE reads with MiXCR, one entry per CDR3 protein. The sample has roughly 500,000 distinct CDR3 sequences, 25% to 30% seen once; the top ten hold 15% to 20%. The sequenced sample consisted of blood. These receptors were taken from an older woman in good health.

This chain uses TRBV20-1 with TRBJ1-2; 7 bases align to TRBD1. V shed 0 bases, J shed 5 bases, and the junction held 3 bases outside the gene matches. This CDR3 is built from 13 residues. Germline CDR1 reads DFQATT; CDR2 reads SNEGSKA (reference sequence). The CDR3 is CSARDGRGYGYTF. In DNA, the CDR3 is TGCAGTGCTAGAGACGGCAGGGGGTATGGCTACACCTTC.

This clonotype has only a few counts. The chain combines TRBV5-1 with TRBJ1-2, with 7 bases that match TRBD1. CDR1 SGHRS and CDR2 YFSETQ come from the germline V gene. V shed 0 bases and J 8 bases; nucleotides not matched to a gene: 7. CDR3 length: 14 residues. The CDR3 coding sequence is TGCGCCAGCAGCTTGGTGCAACAGGGGAGCGGCTACACCTTC. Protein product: CASSLVQQGSGYTF.

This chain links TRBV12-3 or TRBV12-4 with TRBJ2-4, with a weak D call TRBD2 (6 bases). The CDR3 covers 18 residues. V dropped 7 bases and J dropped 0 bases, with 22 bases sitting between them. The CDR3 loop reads CASTEAAGSRLAKNIQYF. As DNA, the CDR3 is TGTGCCAGCACCGAGGCAGCGGGTTCACGATTAGCCAAAAACATTCAGTACTTC.

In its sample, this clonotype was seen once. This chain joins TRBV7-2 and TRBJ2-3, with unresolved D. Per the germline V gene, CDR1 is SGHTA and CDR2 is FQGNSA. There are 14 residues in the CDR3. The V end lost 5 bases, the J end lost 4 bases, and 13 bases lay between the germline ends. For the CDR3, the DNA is TGTGCCAGCAGCAAATACGGGCTGCCAGATACGCAGTATTTT. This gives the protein CASSKYGLPDTQYF.

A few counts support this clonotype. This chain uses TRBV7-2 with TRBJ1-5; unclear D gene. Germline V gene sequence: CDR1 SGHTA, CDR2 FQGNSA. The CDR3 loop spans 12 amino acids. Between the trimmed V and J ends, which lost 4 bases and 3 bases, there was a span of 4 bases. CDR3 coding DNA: TGTGCCAGCAGCTCATACAATCAGCCCCAGCATTTT. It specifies CASSSYNQPQHF.